This T cell receptor beta chain was documented in a study of blood T cell repertoires in COVID-19. Enrolled during active infection, Seattle patients were then followed longitudinally. The CDR3 extends over 15 amino acids. CDR1 is KGHDR, CDR2 SFDVKD, per germline. The ends were cut back, 1 base at V and 3 bases at J, with 9 bases in the middle. Source study methods: Nucleated cell counts were estimated from reference gene primer amplification. TCRdb's table, derived via immunoSEQ multiplex PCR, lists solely in-frame clones and lacks some. The V and J calls and clone size are taken from that table; D and trimming were inferred from the DNA. This sample has around 94,000 clones, with approximately 92% found just once.

Sequencing was carried out using peripheral blood. The genes are TRBV24-1 and TRBJ2-1; D is perhaps TRBD1 (5 bases). This TCR came from a woman in her fifties or sixties with COVID-19, enrolled during active disease. The DNA for the CDR3 is TGTGCCACCAGTGATTTCGGCCAGGGCTACAATGAGCAGTTCTTC. It codes for CATSDFGQGYNEQFF.